This entry features one TCR beta chain sequence. Germline CDR1 is MDHEN and CDR2 is SYDVKM. This CDR3 is built from 15 residues. The V segment lost 3 bases and the J segment 13 bases; nucleotides outside the gene matches: 12. Per the study methods: Counts of nucleated cells, estimated from reference gene primer amplification, were obtained. Generated by immunoSEQ multiplex PCR, the TCRdb table keeps only in-frame clones and is missing some. V, J and clone size reflect that table, while D and trimming were determined from the DNA. This table has 65,000 to 95,000 clones, approximately 80% appearing once. This sample stems from a study of blood T cell repertoires in COVID-19.

The receptor comes from a woman between 35 and 50 years old with active or convalescent COVID-19. This rearrangement joins TRBV28 to TRBJ1-4; 9 bases align to TRBD1. Sequencing was performed on peripheral blood. The CDR3 bases are TGTGCCAGCAGTTTCCCCGGGACAGGGCCCGTGGCACTGTTTTTT. This sequence encodes CASSFPGTGPVALFF. Complete variable domain (other parts from reference TRBV28 and TRBJ1-4): DVKVTQSSRYLVKRTGEKVFLECVQDMDHENMFWYRQDPGLGLRLIYFSYDVKMKEKGDIPEGYSVSREKKERFSLILESASTNQTSMYLCASSFPGTGPVALFFGSGTQLSVL.